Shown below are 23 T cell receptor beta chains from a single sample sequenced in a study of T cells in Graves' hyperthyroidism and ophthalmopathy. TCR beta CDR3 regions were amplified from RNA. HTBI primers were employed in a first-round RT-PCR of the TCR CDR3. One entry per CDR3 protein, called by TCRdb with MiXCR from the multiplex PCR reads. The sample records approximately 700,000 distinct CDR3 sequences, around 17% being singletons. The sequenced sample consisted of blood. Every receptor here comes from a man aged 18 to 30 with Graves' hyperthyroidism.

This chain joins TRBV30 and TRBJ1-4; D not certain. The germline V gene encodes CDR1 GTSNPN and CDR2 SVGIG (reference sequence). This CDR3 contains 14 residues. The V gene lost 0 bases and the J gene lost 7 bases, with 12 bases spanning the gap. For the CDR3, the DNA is TGTGCCTGGAGTGTACCCTGGGGAGGTGAAAAACTGTTTTTT. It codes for CAWSVPWGGEKLFF.

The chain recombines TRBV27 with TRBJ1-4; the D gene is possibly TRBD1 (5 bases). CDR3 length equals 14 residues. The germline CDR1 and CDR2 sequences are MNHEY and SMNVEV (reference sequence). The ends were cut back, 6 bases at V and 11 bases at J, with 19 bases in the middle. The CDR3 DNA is TGTGCCAGCAGCCCTGGGACGGCGGATTGGAAACTGTTTTTT. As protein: CASSPGTADWKLFF.

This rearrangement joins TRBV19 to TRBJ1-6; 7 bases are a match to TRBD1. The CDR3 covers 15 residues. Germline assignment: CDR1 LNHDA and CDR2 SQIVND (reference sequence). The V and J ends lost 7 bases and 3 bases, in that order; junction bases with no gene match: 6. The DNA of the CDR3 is TGTGCCAGTACCACCGGGGACAGCTATAATTCACCCCTCCACTTT. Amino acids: CASTTGDSYNSPLHF.

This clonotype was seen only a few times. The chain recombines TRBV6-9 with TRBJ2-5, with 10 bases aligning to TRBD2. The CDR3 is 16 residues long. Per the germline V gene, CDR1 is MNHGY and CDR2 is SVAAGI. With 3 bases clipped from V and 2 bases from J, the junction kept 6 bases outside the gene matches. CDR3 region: CASSYLASGRQETQYF. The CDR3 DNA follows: TGTGCCAGCAGTTACCTGGCTAGCGGGAGACAAGAGACCCAGTACTTC.

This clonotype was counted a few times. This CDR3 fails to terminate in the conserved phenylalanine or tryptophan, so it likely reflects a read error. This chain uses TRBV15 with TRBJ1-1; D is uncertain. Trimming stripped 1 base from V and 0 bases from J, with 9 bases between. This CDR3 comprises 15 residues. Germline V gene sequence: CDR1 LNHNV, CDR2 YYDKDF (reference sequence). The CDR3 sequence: CATSRGEGMNTEAFL. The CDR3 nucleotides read TGTGCCACCAGCAGAGGGGAGGGCATGAACACTGAAGCTTTCCTT.

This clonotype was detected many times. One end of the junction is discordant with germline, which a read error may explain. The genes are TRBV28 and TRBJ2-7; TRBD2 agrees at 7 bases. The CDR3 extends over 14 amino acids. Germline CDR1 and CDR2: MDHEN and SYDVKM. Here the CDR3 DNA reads TGTGCCAGCAGTCCCCAGCGGGACCAGCCTTCACAGGACTTC. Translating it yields CASSPQRDQPSQDF.

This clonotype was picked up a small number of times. DNA for the CDR3: TGTGCCAGTAGTCCCACTAGCGGGAGTACGAACTACAATGAGCAGTTCTTC. It codes for CASSPTSGSTNYNEQFF. V usage is TRBV19 and J usage is TRBJ2-1; TRBD2 matches at 11 bases. CDR1 is LNHDA and CDR2 is SQIVND in the germline V gene (reference sequence). CDR3 length equals 17 residues. The V segment lost 5 bases and the J segment 3 bases; nucleotides outside the gene matches: 9.

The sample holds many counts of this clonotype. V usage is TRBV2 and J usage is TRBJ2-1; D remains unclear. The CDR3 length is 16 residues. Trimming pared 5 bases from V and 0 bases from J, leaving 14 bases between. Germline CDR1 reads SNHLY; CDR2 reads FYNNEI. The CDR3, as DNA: TGTGCCAGCAGTCTTGACGGAACCAGCTCCTACAATGAGCAGTTCTTC. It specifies CASSLDGTSSYNEQFF. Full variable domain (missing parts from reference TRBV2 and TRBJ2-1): EPEVTQTPSHQVTQMGQEVILRCVPISNHLYFYWYRQILGQKVEFLVSFYNNEISEKSEIFDDQFSVERPDGSNFTLKIRSTKLEDSAMYFCASSLDGTSSYNEQFFGPGTRLTVL.

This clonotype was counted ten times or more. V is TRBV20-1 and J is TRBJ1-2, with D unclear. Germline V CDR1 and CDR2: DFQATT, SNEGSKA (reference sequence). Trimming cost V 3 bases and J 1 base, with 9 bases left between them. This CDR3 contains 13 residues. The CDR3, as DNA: TGCAGTGCTAGTAGCACAGTTAACTATGGCTACACCTTC. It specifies CSASSTVNYGYTF.

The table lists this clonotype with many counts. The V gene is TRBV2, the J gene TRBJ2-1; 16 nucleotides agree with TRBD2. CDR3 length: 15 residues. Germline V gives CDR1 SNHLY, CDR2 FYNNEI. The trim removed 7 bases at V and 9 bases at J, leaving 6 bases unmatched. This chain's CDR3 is CASMGLAGGPGEQFF. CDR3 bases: TGTGCCAGCATGGGACTAGCGGGAGGGCCGGGTGAGCAGTTCTTC.

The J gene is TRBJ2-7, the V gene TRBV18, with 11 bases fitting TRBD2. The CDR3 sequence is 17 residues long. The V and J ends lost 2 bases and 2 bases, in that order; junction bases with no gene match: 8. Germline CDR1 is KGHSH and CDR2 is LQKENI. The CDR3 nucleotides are TGTGCCAGCTCACCATTATCTAGCGGGAGGTTCGCCTACGAGCAGTACTTC. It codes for CASSPLSSGRFAYEQYF. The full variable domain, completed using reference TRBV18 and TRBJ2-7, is NAGVMQNPRHLVRRRGQEARLRCSPMKGHSHVYWYRQLPEEGLKFMVYLQKENIIDESGMPKERFSAEFPKEGPSILRIQQVVRGDSAAYFCASSPLSSGRFAYEQYFGPGTRLTVT.

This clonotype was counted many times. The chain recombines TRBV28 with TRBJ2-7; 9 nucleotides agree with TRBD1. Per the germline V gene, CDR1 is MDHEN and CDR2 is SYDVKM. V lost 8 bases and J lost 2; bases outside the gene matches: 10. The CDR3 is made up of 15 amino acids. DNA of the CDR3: TGTGCCAGCCTTAACGAACGGACAGGGGCCTACGAGCAGTACTTC. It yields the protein CASLNERTGAYEQYF.

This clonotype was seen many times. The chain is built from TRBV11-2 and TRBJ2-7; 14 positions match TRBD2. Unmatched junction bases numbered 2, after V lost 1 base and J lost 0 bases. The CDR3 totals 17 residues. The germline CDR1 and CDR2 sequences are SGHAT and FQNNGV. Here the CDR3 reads CASSLGLAGGTSYEQYF. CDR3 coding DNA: TGTGCCAGCAGCTTAGGACTAGCGGGAGGGACCTCCTACGAGCAGTACTTC.

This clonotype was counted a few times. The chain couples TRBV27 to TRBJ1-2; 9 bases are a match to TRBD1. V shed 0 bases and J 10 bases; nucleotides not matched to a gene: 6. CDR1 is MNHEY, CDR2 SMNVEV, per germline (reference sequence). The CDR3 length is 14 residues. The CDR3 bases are TGTGCCAGCAGTTTATCGAACAGGGGGCCCGTCTACACCTTC. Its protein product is CASSLSNRGPVYTF.

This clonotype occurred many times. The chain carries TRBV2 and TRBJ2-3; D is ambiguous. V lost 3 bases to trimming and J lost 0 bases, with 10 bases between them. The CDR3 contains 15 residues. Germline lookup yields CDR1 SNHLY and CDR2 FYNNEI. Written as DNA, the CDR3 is TGTGCCAGCAGTGAGAACACCTTTAGCACAGATACGCAGTATTTT. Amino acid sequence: CASSENTFSTDTQYF.

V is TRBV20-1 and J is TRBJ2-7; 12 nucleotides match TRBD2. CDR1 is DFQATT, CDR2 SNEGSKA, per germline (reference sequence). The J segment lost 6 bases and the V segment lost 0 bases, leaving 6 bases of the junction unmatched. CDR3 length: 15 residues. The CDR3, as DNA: TGCAGTGCTAGAGATGGGGGACTAGCGGGCGCCGAGCAGTACTTC. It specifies CSARDGGLAGAEQYF.

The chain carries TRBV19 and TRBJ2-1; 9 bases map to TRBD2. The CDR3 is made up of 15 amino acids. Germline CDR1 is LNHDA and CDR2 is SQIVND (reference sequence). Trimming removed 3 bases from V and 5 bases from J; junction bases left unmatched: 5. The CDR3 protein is CASSIRRTSDNEQFF. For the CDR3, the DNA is TGTGCCAGTAGTATCAGGCGGACTAGCGACAATGAGCAGTTCTTC.

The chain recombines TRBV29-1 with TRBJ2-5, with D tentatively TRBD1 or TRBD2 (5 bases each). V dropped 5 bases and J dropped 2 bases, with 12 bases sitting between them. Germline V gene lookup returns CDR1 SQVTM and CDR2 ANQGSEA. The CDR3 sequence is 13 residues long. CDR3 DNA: TGCAGCGTTTATAGGGGAGCTCAAGAGACCCAGTACTTC. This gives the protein CSVYRGAQETQYF.

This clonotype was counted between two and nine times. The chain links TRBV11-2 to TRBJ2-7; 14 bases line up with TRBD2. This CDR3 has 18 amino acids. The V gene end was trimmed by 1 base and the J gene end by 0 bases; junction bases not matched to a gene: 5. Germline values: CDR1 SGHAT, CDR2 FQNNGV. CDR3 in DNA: TGTGCCAGCAGCTTAGGTGGGACTAGCGGGAGCCACTCCTACGAGCAGTACTTC. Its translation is CASSLGGTSGSHSYEQYF.

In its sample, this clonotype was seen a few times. CDR3: CASSLHNRGPGLALLPGTGELFF. CDR3 DNA sequence: TGTGCCAGCAGCTTACACAACAGGGGCCCGGGACTAGCGCTCCTCCCGGGCACCGGGGAGCTGTTTTTT. The chain carries TRBV7-3 and TRBJ2-2, with 10 bases aligning to TRBD2. V lost 2 bases and J lost 4; bases outside the gene matches: 25. The length of the CDR3 is 23 residues. Germline lookup yields CDR1 SGHTA and CDR2 FQGTGA. The full variable domain, in which reference TRBV7-3 and TRBJ2-2 provide the parts outside the CDR3, is GAGVSQTPSNKVTEKGKYVELRCDPISGHTALYWYRQSLGQGPEFLIYFQGTGAADDSGLPNDRFFAVRPEGSVSTLKIQRTERGDSAVYLCASSLHNRGPGLALLPGTGELFFGEGSRLTVL.

This chain's CDR3 is CASSVGDRGYGEQYF. In DNA, the CDR3 is TGTGCCAGCAGCGTAGGGGACAGGGGTTATGGCGAGCAGTACTTC. The gene calls are TRBV9 and TRBJ2-7, with 10 nucleotides matching TRBD1. Germline V CDR1 and CDR2: SGDLS, YYNGEE. CDR3 length: 15 amino acids. The trim removed 0 bases at V and 6 bases at J, leaving 6 bases unmatched. Full variable domain (rest looked up from reference TRBV9 and TRBJ2-7): DSGVTQTPKHLITATGQRVTLRCSPRSGDLSVYWYQQSLDQGLQFLIQYYNGEERAKGNILERFSAQQFPDLHSELNLSSLELGDSALYFCASSVGDRGYGEQYFGPGTRLTVT.

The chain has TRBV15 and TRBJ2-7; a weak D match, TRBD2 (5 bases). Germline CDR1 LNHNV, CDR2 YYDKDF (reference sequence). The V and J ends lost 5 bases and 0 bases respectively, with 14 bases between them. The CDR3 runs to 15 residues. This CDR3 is CATSPRVGSSYEQYF. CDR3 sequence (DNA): TGTGCCACCAGCCCACGTGTGGGGAGCTCCTACGAGCAGTACTTC.

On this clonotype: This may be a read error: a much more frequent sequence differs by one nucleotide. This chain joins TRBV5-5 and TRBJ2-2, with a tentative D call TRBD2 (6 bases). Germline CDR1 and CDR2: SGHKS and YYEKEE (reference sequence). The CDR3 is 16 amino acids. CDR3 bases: TGTGCCAGCAGCCCCCTGGCATTCTCGAACACCGGGGGGCTGTTTTTT. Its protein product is CASSPLAFSNTGGLFF.